This record looks at one T cell receptor (beta chain) sequence and its context. Its antigen is still unknown. V lost 4 bases and J 0 bases, leaving 10 bases between the germline ends. This CDR3 is built from 15 residues. Germline lookup yields CDR1 SGDLS and CDR2 YYNGEE. This sample was taken from a study of T cell responses to AZD1222 COVID-19 vaccine. Overall study results and limits: Recipients of AZD1222 seropositive at baseline numbered only 6 or 7. Spike as a whole was targeted by vaccine-associated CD4 TCRs, dominant at 160-218 and 743-854. There were repertoire samples only from the period after the peak T cell response. Reportedly, nearly half the spike-specific TCRs target unmutated variant regions.

This table comes from immunoSEQ multiplex PCR, and its TCRdb copy is limited to in-frame clones, with some not included. The sample shows tens of thousands of clones, approximately 86% of them seen only once. The rearrangement links TRBV9 to TRBJ2-2, with D perhaps TRBD1 (6 bases). This clonotype was sampled from an adult in good health. This material consisted of peripheral blood, taken on day 0 of AZD1222 vaccination. The CDR3 here is CASSTRTANTGELFF. The CDR3 region has the DNA TGTGCCAGCAGCACTCGGACAGCGAACACCGGGGAGCTGTTTTTT.